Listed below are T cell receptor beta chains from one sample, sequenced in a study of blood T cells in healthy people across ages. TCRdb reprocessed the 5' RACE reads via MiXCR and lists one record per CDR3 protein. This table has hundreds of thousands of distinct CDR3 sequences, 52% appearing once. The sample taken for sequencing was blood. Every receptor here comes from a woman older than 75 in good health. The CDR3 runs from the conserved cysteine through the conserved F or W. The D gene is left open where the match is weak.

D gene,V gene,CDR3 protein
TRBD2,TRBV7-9,CASSSSSGSSYEQYF
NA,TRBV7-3,CASSLWGVPNTGELFF
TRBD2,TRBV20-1,CSARSPTSGSHNEQFF
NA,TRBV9,CASSVELSSSYNEQFF
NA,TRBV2,CASSEEGGQGEQFF
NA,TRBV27,CASSLYVTGRYGYTF
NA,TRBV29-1,CSVGGADTQYF
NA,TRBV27,CASSNSHGETQYF
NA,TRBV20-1,CSARAANYSYEQYF
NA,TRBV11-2,CASSWGGLGTGELFF
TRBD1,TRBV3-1,CASSPVFRQGGRGYTF
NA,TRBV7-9,CASSSQMSYEQYF
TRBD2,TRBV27,CASSLSGGSSYNEQFF
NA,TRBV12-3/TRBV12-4,CASTFGAAGNTGELFF
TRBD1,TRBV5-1,CASSIYGTGSSGANVLTF
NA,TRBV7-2,CASSLVENSYEQYF
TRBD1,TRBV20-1,CSARDRGLAQETQYF
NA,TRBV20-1,CSARDHLGTGNQPQHF
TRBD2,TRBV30,CAWSVLAGGCEQFF
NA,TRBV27,CAGSLSAGARANVLTF
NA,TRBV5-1,CASSLRQASTDTQYF
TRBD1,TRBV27,CASSPDRAPLNTEAFF
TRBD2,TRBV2,CASSRSGRTSGELFF
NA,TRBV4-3,CASSIFDRSSYNSPHHF
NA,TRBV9,CASSVNERRTGELFF
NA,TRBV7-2,CASSGRDLTRDTQYF
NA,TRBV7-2,CASSPRISGRGTQYF
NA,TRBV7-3,CASSLPPDSGPSSYNEQYF
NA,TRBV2,CASSEDPGYGYEQYF
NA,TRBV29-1,CSVGAFDNEQFF
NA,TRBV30,CAWNRDGNTGELFF
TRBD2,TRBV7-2,CASKVGGSRDEQFF
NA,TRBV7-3,CASSLWPGGKLFF
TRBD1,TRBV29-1,CSVEDNGQGRETEAFF
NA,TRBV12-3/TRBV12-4,CASSYVGRSMNTEAFF
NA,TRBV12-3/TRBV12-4,CASSLGGGPNNEQFF
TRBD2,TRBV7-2,CASSLGRAGNNEQFF
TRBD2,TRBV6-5,CASTSGGSYNEQFF
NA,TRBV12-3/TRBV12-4,CASKPRDSEGGEQFF
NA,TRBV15,CATSRPPVDTQYF
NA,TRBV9,CASSETTRGGAGNIQYF
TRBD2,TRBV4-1,CASSYPGLAFKVEQFF
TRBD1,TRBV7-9,CASSTDRDRSTNTGELFF
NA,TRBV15,CATSRVTGSTDTQYF
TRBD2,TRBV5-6,CASSDPLADLYNEQFF
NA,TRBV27,CASSPRWRVGYEQYF
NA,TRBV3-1,CASSLSVDEQFF
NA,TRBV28,CASSSPGHIYEQYF
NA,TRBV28,CASSFWSKTTDTQYF
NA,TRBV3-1,CASSLSGPTRQETQYF
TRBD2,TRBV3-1,CASSQVAGETYNEQFF
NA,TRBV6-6,CASRAGNTVTTF
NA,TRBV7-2,CASSFTYRGTGELFF